The next 18 T cell receptor beta chains were all read from a single sample in a study of blood T cell repertoires in COVID-19. Generated by immunoSEQ multiplex PCR, the TCRdb table keeps only in-frame clones and is missing some. The sample contains about 210,000 clones, around 88% of which appear only once. The specimen was peripheral blood. Receptors were obtained from a woman aged 45-65 years with acute or convalescent COVID-19.

The chain uses TRBV2 and TRBJ2-3, with 7 bases aligning to TRBD1. The CDR3 extends over 13 amino acids. Germline CDR1 reads SNHLY; CDR2 reads FYNNEI. V lost 3 bases, J lost 4 bases, and 1 base stayed unmatched. CDR3 in amino acids: CASSDGTADTQYF. CDR3 DNA: TGTGCCAGCAGTGATGGGACAGCAGATACGCAGTATTTT. Combining the CDR3 with reference TRBV2 and TRBJ2-3 gives the whole variable domain EPEVTQTPSHQVTQMGQEVILRCVPISNHLYFYWYRQILGQKVEFLVSFYNNEISEKSEIFDDQFSVERPDGSNFTLKIRSTKLEDSAMYFCASSDGTADTQYFGPGTRLTVL.

The chain uses TRBV29-1 and TRBJ1-2; maybe TRBD1 (5 bases). Trimming left V 4 bases short and J 3 bases short, with 6 bases between. Germline V gene lookup returns CDR1 SQVTM and CDR2 ANQGSEA. The CDR3 is 11 residues long. In DNA, the CDR3 is TGCAGCGTTGTACAGGACTATGGCTACACCTTC. Amino acids: CSVVQDYGYTF.

The J gene is TRBJ2-2, the V gene TRBV15; 10 bases match TRBD1. Trimming removed 7 bases from V and 7 bases from J; junction bases left unmatched: 6. This CDR3 is built from 14 residues. CDR1 and CDR2 (germline): LNHNV, YYDKDF (reference sequence). The CDR3 spells CATKGQGLGGELFF. The DNA of the CDR3 is TGTGCCACCAAGGGACAGGGGCTTGGCGGGGAGCTGTTTTTT.

The gene calls are TRBV21-1 and TRBJ2-2; no DNA check was done on the table's D call, TRBD1. TRBV21-1 is assigned pseudogene status. The CDR3 extends over 15 amino acids. The CDR3 bases are TGTGCCAGCAGCATTTTAGGGGCACACACCGGGGAGCTGTTTTTT. Its translation is CASSILGAHTGELFF.

This chain joins TRBV5-1 and TRBJ2-3, with D possibly being TRBD1 (6 bases). Trimming cost V 1 base and J 5 bases, with 11 bases left between them. The germline V gene encodes CDR1 SGHRS and CDR2 YFSETQ. CDR3 size: 14 residues. The CDR3, as DNA: TGCGCCAGCAGCTTGCACAGGGTAGAAGATACGCAGTATTTT. Encoded protein: CASSLHRVEDTQYF. Full variable domain (remainder filled in from reference TRBV5-1 and TRBJ2-3): KAGVTQTPRYLIKTRGQQVTLSCSPISGHRSVSWYQQTPGQGLQFLFEYFSETQRNKGNFPGRFSGRQFSNSRSEMNVSTLELGDSALYLCASSLHRVEDTQYFGPGTRLTVL.

This clone was picked up one time. This chain uses TRBV19 with TRBJ2-2; D perhaps matches TRBD2 (6 bases). The V gene lost 6 bases and the J gene lost 0 bases, with 11 bases spanning the gap. CDR3 length: 15 amino acids. Germline loops: CDR1 LNHDA, CDR2 SQIVND (reference sequence). The CDR3 reads CASSWRGSNTGELFF. As DNA, the CDR3 is TGTGCCAGTAGCTGGAGGGGTTCGAACACCGGGGAGCTGTTTTTT.

The V and J genes are TRBV5-1 and TRBJ2-3, with a weak D call TRBD1 (5 bases). V lost 0 bases, J lost 3 bases, and 14 bases lay in between. The CDR3 loop spans 16 amino acids. Germline CDR1 reads SGHRS; CDR2 reads YFSETQ. The chain's CDR3 is CASSLVGRERTDTQYF. The CDR3 DNA reads as TGCGCCAGCAGCTTGGTGGGCAGGGAAAGGACAGATACGCAGTATTTT.

The chain employs TRBV5-6 and TRBJ2-1; perhaps TRBD1 as D (5 bases). V lost 1 base and J lost 7, with 12 bases in between. Germline CDR1 SGHDT, CDR2 YYEEEE. The CDR3 has 14 amino acids. The CDR3 reads CASSLRWGSNEQFF. CDR3 coding DNA: TGTGCCAGCAGCTTGAGATGGGGCAGTAATGAGCAGTTCTTC.

The gene calls are TRBV18 and TRBJ2-1; D not resolved. Germline assignment: CDR1 KGHSH and CDR2 LQKENI. Trimming shortened V by 6 bases and J by 5 bases, and 11 bases separated the two germline ends. The CDR3 is made up of 13 amino acids. Written as DNA, the CDR3 is TGTGCCAGCTCGGTGAGGTCCGACAATGAGCAGTTCTTC. It yields the protein CASSVRSDNEQFF.

This rearrangement joins TRBV5-6 to TRBJ2-3; weak D call: TRBD1 (6 bases). The germline CDR1 and CDR2 sequences are SGHDT and YYEEEE. There are 13 residues in the CDR3. V was shortened by 4 bases and J by 3 bases, with 9 bases between the two germline ends. For the CDR3, the DNA is TGTGCCAGCAGCACGGACAGTACAGATACGCAGTATTTT. Protein sequence: CASSTDSTDTQYF.

The chain couples TRBV7-2 to TRBJ2-7, with D perhaps TRBD2 (6 bases). Looked up from germline, CDR1 is SGHTA and CDR2 is FQGNSA. V was shortened by 6 bases and J by 3 bases, with 18 bases between the two germline ends. This CDR3 is 15 amino acids long. The CDR3 reads CASSGGDGGYYEQYF. DNA of the CDR3: TGTGCCAGCAGTGGAGGGGACGGAGGCTACTACGAGCAGTACTTC.

This chain connects TRBV24-1 to TRBJ1-4; no clear D. This CDR3 contains 12 residues. The V end was cut by 4 bases, the J end by 10 bases, with 9 bases between. Germline values: CDR1 KGHDR, CDR2 SFDVKD. CDR3 bases: TGTGCCACCAGTGACCCCACGGGAAAACTGTTTTTT. Translating it yields CATSDPTGKLFF.

V and J are TRBV30 and TRBJ1-4, with D unclear. The V and J ends lost 0 bases and 10 bases respectively, with 12 bases between them. Germline-derived CDR1 and CDR2 are GTSNPN and SVGIG (reference sequence). The CDR3 covers 13 residues. The CDR3 nucleotides are TGTGCCTGGAGTGTGGGGAGGTTCGGAAAACTGTTTTTT. Residues: CAWSVGRFGKLFF.

The V gene is TRBV27, the J gene TRBJ1-4; the match to TRBD1 covers 10 bases. Germline loops: CDR1 MNHEY, CDR2 SMNVEV (reference sequence). The CDR3 length is 15 residues. J gave up 3 bases and V 6 bases, and 4 bases lay outside the gene matches. CDR3 sequence: CASRLTGGPNEKLFF. As DNA, the CDR3 is TGTGCCAGCAGGCTGACAGGGGGCCCTAATGAAAAACTGTTTTTT.

J is TRBJ1-1 and V is TRBV6-5; TRBD1 is a possible D gene (5 bases). Germline V gene data show CDR1 as MNHEY and CDR2 as SVGAGI. The CDR3 length is 12 residues. Trimming shortened V by 6 bases and J by 8 bases, and 13 bases separated the two germline ends. CDR3 sequence: CASSRGGVEAFF. CDR3 nucleotides: TGTGCCAGCAGCCGCGGGGGGGTCGAAGCTTTCTTT.

The chain uses TRBV20-1 and TRBJ2-7; D gene uncertain. The CDR3 is 11 amino acids. Germline assignment: CDR1 DFQATT and CDR2 SNEGSKA (reference sequence). V dropped 6 bases and J dropped 13 bases, with 19 bases sitting between them. The CDR3 DNA reads as TGCAGTGCCGCAAACCAAGATTTGACTTACTTC. The encoded protein is CSAANQDLTYF.

The genes are TRBV5-6 and TRBJ2-1; a weak D match, TRBD1 (5 bases). Germline values: CDR1 SGHDT, CDR2 YYEEEE. The length of the CDR3 is 13 residues. V was pared by 4 bases and J by 12 bases, with 17 bases between. The CDR3 loop is CASSHDRGWGQFF. As DNA, the CDR3 is TGTGCCAGCAGCCACGATAGGGGCTGGGGGCAGTTCTTC.

The chain carries TRBV5-6 and TRBJ2-5, with 9 bases lining up with TRBD1. CDR1 is SGHDT and CDR2 is YYEEEE in the germline V gene. V trimming: 2 bases; J trimming: 1 base; junction bases outside the gene matches: 15. The CDR3 is made up of 19 amino acids. CDR3 DNA sequence: TGTGCCAGCAGCTTAATGGAAACAGGGGGCCGCAGGATCCAAGAGACCCAGTACTTC. It yields the protein CASSLMETGGRRIQETQYF.